This TCR beta chain was sequenced for a study of T cell clones after liver transplantation. The study, taken as a whole, reports: A larger donor-reactive than third-party decline suggested partial antigen-specific deletion. In two subjects, few donor cells limited the measurable donor-reactive repertoire. Post-transplant time points were not standardized, so conclusions are preliminary.

V shed 2 bases and J shed 6 bases, with 13 bases lying between them. The CDR3 is 14 amino acids. The germline CDR1 and CDR2 sequences are LGHNA and YSLEER. Worth noting for this clone: The antigen remains undetermined.

Profiling relied on immunoSEQ multiplex PCR, and the TCRdb table lists in-frame clones only, not all of them. The data hold around 110,000 clones, with 90% observed a single time. The sequence was obtained from a human patient who received a liver transplant. Some T cells here may be from the graft donor. The sequences come from CD4+ T cells from blood, collected 12 months after liver transplant. This rearrangement joins TRBV4-3 to TRBJ1-1; D not certain. The CDR3 nucleotides read TGCGCCAGCAGCCAAAACGGGAGGGAGTCTGAAGCTTTCTTT. The encoded protein is CASSQNGRESEAFF.